This TCR beta chain was captured by sequencing in a study of blood T cell repertoires in COVID-19. As for the study in general: Researchers got acute and convalescent COVID-19 samples from the United States, Italy and Spain. T cells, B-cell-depleted T cells, or PBMCs provided the cDNA or gDNA that served as material.

Germline V gives CDR1 SGHNT, CDR2 YYREEE (reference sequence). CDR3 length: 16 amino acids. Trimming cost V 5 bases and J 4 bases, with 21 bases left between them. The method was immunoSEQ multiplex PCR; TCRdb's version includes in-frame clones alone and lacks a portion of them. Here the sample spans 140,000 to 150,000 clones, around 80% being singletons. The gene calls are TRBV5-4 and TRBJ1-2, with D possibly matching TRBD1 (6 bases). This clonotype originated in a woman in her sixties with acute or convalescent COVID-19. Sequenced sample: peripheral blood. The CDR3 bases are TGTGCCAGCAGGACCTTAGTGGGGGGGGCGAGCTATGGCTACACCTTC. Translation gives CASRTLVGGASYGYTF.